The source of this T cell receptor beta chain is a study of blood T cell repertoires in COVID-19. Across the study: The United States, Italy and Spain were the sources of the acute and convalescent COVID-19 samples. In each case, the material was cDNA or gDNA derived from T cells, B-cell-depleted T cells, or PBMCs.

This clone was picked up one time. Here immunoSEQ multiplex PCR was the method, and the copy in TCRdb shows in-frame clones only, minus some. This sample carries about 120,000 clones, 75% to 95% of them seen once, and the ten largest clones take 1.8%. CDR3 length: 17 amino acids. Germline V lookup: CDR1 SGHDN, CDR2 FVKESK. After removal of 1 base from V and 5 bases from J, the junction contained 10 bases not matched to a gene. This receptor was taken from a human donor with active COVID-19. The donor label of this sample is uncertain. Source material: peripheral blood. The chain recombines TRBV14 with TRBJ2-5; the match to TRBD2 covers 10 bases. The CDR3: CASSQGFQRGGFETQYF. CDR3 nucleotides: TGTGCCAGCAGCCAAGGTTTTCAGCGGGGGGGGTTTGAGACCCAGTACTTC.